Sequencing of this T cell receptor (beta chain) was carried out in a study of blood T cell repertoires in COVID-19. At the level of the study: Sites in the United States, Italy and Spain provided acute and convalescent COVID-19 samples. The cDNA or gDNA used as material had been derived from T cells, B-cell-depleted T cells, or PBMCs.

How the authors handled the data: Quantification of nucleated cells was approximated via reference gene primer amplification. TCRdb keeps only in-frame clones here, not all; method: immunoSEQ multiplex PCR. The DNA was the basis for D and trimming; V, J and clone size are from that table. The table lists more than 150,000 clones, approximately 80% of them singletons. This receptor was obtained from a human donor in a cohort sampled during active COVID-19. The material sequenced was peripheral blood.

CDR3 DNA: TGTGCCAGCAGTGAGGGGACAGGGGGCGGCTACACCTTC. It yields the protein CASSEGTGGGYTF. The chain couples TRBV6-1 to TRBJ1-2; 12 bases are a match to TRBD1. The trim removed 3 bases at V and 8 bases at J, leaving 1 base unmatched. This CDR3 region has 13 residues. Germline CDR1 is MNHNS and CDR2 is SASEGT.